This TCR beta chain was retrieved from a study of shared clonotypes between healthy human individuals. On this clone: Its specificity is not known.

Trimming removed 4 bases from V and 1 base from J, with 10 bases in between. CDR1 and CDR2 (germline): SGHTA, FQGTGA. This CDR3 spans 14 amino acids. The genomic DNA of each subset was split evenly across several immunoSEQ plates. Profiling relied on immunoSEQ multiplex PCR, and the TCRdb table lists in-frame clones only, not all of them. The sample includes roughly 2.1 million clones, around 93% seen only once; the top ten take more than 1.5%. Findings and limits, study-wide: It was the non-shared clonotypes that had lower generation probabilities than clonotypes shared by all four donors.

As defined, naive CD8 cells were CD45RO-negative and positively selected for CCR7, with terminally differentiated effector memory CD45RA+ cells excluded. There were only Caucasian adults among the donors, and all lived in Nashville, Tennessee. This clonotype originated in a young man in good health. Some clones in this sample may be carry-over from other donors' samples. This chain links TRBV7-3 with TRBJ2-5; maybe TRBD1 (6 bases). Sequencing was carried out using naive CD8+ T cells from PBMCs. CDR3 protein: CASSYTGFQETQYF. CDR3 nucleotide sequence: TGTGCCAGCAGCTACACAGGGTTCCAAGAGACCCAGTACTTC.